This entry is about one TCR beta chain. The data derive from a study of blood T cell repertoires in COVID-19. Study context: In each case, the material was cDNA or gDNA derived from T cells, B-cell-depleted T cells, or PBMCs.

The Seattle patients joined while their infection was active and were tracked longitudinally afterward. This CDR3 has 13 amino acids. CDR1 and CDR2 from the germline V gene are SGHVS and FQNEAQ. V was clipped by 5 bases and J by 2 bases, with 9 bases between them. Study processing details: Nucleated cell counts were estimated from reference gene primer amplification. Sequenced by immunoSEQ multiplex PCR; TCRdb stores in-frame clones only, minus some. The DNA gave D and trimming, while V, J and clone size come from that table. This table has around 300,000 clones, 80% to 95% appearing once. The sequenced sample consisted of peripheral blood. This sequence joins TRBV7-8 and TRBJ1-1; tentative D call: TRBD1 (6 bases). This sequence was found in a woman aged 25 to 39 with COVID-19, enrolled during active disease. The CDR3 DNA sequence: TGTGCCAGCAGCCGACAGGAAAACACTGAAGCTTTCTTT. Its translation: CASSRQENTEAFF.